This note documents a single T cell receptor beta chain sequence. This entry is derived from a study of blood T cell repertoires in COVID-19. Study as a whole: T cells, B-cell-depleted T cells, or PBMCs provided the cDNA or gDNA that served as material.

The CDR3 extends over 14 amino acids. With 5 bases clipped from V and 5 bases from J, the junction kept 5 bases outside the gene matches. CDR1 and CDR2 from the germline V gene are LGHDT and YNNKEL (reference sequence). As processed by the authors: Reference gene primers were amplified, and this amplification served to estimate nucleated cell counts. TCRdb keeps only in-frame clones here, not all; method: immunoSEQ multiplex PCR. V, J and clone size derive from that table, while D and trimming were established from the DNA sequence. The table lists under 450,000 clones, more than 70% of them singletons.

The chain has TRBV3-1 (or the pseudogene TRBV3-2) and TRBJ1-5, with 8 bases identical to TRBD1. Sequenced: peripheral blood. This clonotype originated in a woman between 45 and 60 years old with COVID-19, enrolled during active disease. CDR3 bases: TGTGCCAGCAGCGACGGGACAGGATATCAGCCCCAGCATTTT. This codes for CASSDGTGYQPQHF.